The 13 T cell receptor beta chains given below trace back to one sample, sequenced in a study of cytomegalovirus exposure and HLA in healthy donors. PCR employed 60 Vbeta and 13 Jbeta primers. Libraries were prepared by immunoSEQ multiplex PCR; TCRdb keeps only in-frame clonotypes and omits some of them. The sample holds about 200,000 clones, roughly three quarters seen once. Sequences were obtained from PBMCs. The receptor source for this set is a male donor in good health and CMV-seropositive.

This clone was recorded a few times. This chain joins TRBV6-6 and TRBJ2-7, with a tentative D call TRBD1 (6 bases). The CDR3 runs to 14 residues. CDR1 MNHNY and CDR2 SVGAGI come from the germline V gene (reference sequence). V lost 0 bases to trimming and J lost 5 bases, with 11 bases between them. The CDR3 DNA is TGTGCCAGCAGTTACTCACTACAGGGCCACGAGCAGTACTTC. It translates to CASSYSLQGHEQYF.

This rearrangement joins TRBV6-1 to TRBJ2-2, with 11 nucleotides matching TRBD2. The CDR3 is 17 residues long. Losses at the gene ends were 1 base for V and 6 bases for J; bases not matched to a gene: 7. Germline CDR1 and CDR2: MNHNS and SASEGT. CDR3 loop: CASSEVSGGAWAGELFF. CDR3 bases: TGTGCCAGCAGTGAAGTTAGCGGGGGGGCGTGGGCCGGGGAGCTGTTTTTT.

The CDR3 loop reads CASSDNSLLAGANVLTF. CDR3 sequence (DNA): TGTGCCAGCAGTGATAACTCCCTGCTTGCTGGGGCCAACGTCCTGACTTTC. The chain recombines TRBV6-1 with TRBJ2-6; no clear D gene. The CDR3 contains 17 residues. Trimming pared 3 bases from V and 2 bases from J, leaving 14 bases between. The germline gives CDR1 MNHNS, CDR2 SASEGT.

The table lists this clone with a count of one. The DNA for the CDR3 is TGCGCCAGCAGCCAAGATAGGACAGGGAGCTCCTACGAGCAGTACTTC. Its translation: CASSQDRTGSSYEQYF. V and J are TRBV4-3 and TRBJ2-7, with 8 positions matching TRBD1. The J segment lost 0 bases and the V segment lost 0 bases, leaving 4 bases of the junction unmatched. CDR3 length: 16 residues. Germline CDR1 reads LGHNA; CDR2 reads YSLEER.

The chain uses TRBV18 and TRBJ2-5, with 10 positions matching TRBD2. Germline trimming cut 4 bases from V and 3 bases from J; bases unmatched to any gene: 8. The CDR3 runs to 16 residues. Germline V gene lookup returns CDR1 KGHSH and CDR2 LQKENI. The CDR3 reads CASSLLAGGLEETQYF. The CDR3 DNA sequence: TGTGCCAGCTCACTTTTAGCGGGGGGCCTAGAAGAGACCCAGTACTTC.

The rearrangement joins TRBV9 to TRBJ2-3; 12 nucleotides align to TRBD2. V dropped 0 bases and J dropped 0; count of bases not matched to a gene: 2. Germline V lookup: CDR1 SGDLS, CDR2 YYNGEE. CDR3 length: 17 amino acids. The CDR3 DNA is TGTGCCAGCAGCGTAGCAGGACTAGCGGGAAGCACAGATACGCAGTATTTT. Its protein product is CASSVAGLAGSTDTQYF. Filled out from reference TRBV9 and TRBJ2-3, the complete variable domain reads DSGVTQTPKHLITATGQRVTLRCSPRSGDLSVYWYQQSLDQGLQFLIQYYNGEERAKGNILERFSAQQFPDLHSELNLSSLELGDSALYFCASSVAGLAGSTDTQYFGPGTRLTVL.

V gene TRBV19 combines with J gene TRBJ1-2, with 7 positions matching TRBD1. Germline V gene lookup returns CDR1 LNHDA and CDR2 SQIVND (reference sequence). With V trimmed by 4 bases and J by 6 bases, 8 bases remained unmatched. This CDR3 comprises 14 residues. In DNA, the CDR3 is TGTGCCAGTAGTACCTCCCTCGACAGGGATGGCTACACCTTC. It yields the protein CASSTSLDRDGYTF.

This clone was counted a few times. V gene TRBV7-9 combines with J gene TRBJ1-1; D may be TRBD1 (6 bases). Germline lookup yields CDR1 SEHNR and CDR2 FQNEAQ (reference sequence). With 1 base removed from V and 4 bases from J, the gap between germline ends came to 7 bases. CDR3 size: 13 residues. This CDR3 reads CASSLEGGTEAFF. DNA for the CDR3: TGTGCCAGCAGCTTAGAAGGGGGCACTGAAGCTTTCTTT.

The chain links TRBV9 to TRBJ2-7; a possible D gene is TRBD1 (5 bases). The CDR3 runs to 15 residues. Germline values: CDR1 SGDLS, CDR2 YYNGEE. Trimming stripped 0 bases from V and 2 bases from J, with 12 bases between. In DNA form, the CDR3 reads TGTGCCAGCAGCGTAGCGGCCAGGGTCCCCTACGAGCAGTACTTC. Amino acids: CASSVAARVPYEQYF.

The chain joins TRBV9 to TRBJ1-2, with D possibly TRBD1 on 6 matching bases. Trimming removed 0 bases at V and 8 bases at J, with 8 bases between. Germline lookup yields CDR1 SGDLS and CDR2 YYNGEE. The length of the CDR3 is 12 residues. The CDR3 loop reads CASSVDRDGYTF. DNA for the CDR3: TGTGCCAGCAGCGTAGACAGGGACGGCTACACCTTC. The whole variable domain, filled in from reference TRBV9 and TRBJ1-2, reads DSGVTQTPKHLITATGQRVTLRCSPRSGDLSVYWYQQSLDQGLQFLIQYYNGEERAKGNILERFSAQQFPDLHSELNLSSLELGDSALYFCASSVDRDGYTFGSGTRLTVV.

The chain is built from TRBV6-1 and TRBJ2-7, with TRBD2 as a possible D gene (6 bases). Trimming pared 6 bases from V and 4 bases from J, leaving 19 bases between. The CDR3 has 15 amino acids. Germline V gene lookup returns CDR1 MNHNS and CDR2 SASEGT. The CDR3 DNA follows: TGTGCCAGCAGCCCCCCCGGTTCTAGCGTTTACGAGCAGTACTTC. It yields the protein CASSPPGSSVYEQYF.

The chain employs TRBV6-6 and TRBJ2-5; 9 nucleotides match TRBD2. Germline values: CDR1 MNHNY, CDR2 SVGAGI (reference sequence). Trimming cost V 6 bases and J 1 base; bases outside gene matches: 3. This CDR3 comprises 14 residues. The CDR3 region is CASRRLAAQETQYF. The CDR3 nucleotides are TGTGCCAGCAGACGACTAGCGGCCCAAGAGACCCAGTACTTC.

This chain uses TRBV21-1 with TRBJ2-1; TRBD1 was called by the table and not checked on the DNA. TRBV21-1 is deemed a pseudogene. The CDR3 has 15 amino acids. The CDR3 reads CASSPPTNYYNEQFF. CDR3 nucleotides: TGTGCCAGCAGCCCCCCGACAAATTACTACAATGAGCAGTTCTTC.